Below, 27 T cell receptor beta chains from the same sample are listed, as sequenced in a study of blood T cell repertoires in COVID-19. The method was immunoSEQ multiplex PCR; TCRdb's version includes in-frame clones alone and lacks a portion of them. The sample yields a few hundred thousand clones, around 90% seen once. The sequencing input was peripheral blood. The receptors were gathered from a woman in her fifties or sixties with COVID-19, enrolled during active disease.

This clone was recorded once. The chain couples TRBV27 to TRBJ2-1; D remains unclear. Germline CDR1 and CDR2: MNHEY and SMNVEV (reference sequence). V lost 6 bases and J 0 bases, leaving 15 bases between the germline ends. The CDR3 extends over 16 amino acids. This CDR3 is CASRSWVASSYNEQFF. As DNA, the CDR3 is TGTGCCAGCAGATCTTGGGTCGCTAGCTCCTACAATGAGCAGTTCTTC.

This chain's CDR3 is CAWSAHAARRSGGYTF. As DNA, the CDR3 is TGTGCCTGGAGTGCCCACGCGGCTAGACGTTCTGGTGGCTACACCTTC. This sequence joins TRBV30 and TRBJ1-2; D is unresolved. Trimming cost V 1 base and J 7 bases, with 22 bases left between them. The CDR3 contains 16 residues. The germline V gene encodes CDR1 GTSNPN and CDR2 SVGIG (reference sequence).

The genes are TRBV9 and TRBJ2-5; the match to TRBD2 covers 9 bases. CDR1 SGDLS and CDR2 YYNGEE come from the germline V gene. This CDR3 is 14 amino acids long. After removal of 7 bases from V and 2 bases from J, the junction contained 6 bases not matched to a gene. CDR3 loop: CASAAGGAQETQYF. DNA of the CDR3: TGTGCCAGCGCCGCGGGGGGGGCACAAGAGACCCAGTACTTC.

The chain is built from TRBV6-4 and TRBJ2-7; D gene uncertain. With 7 bases removed from V and 13 bases from J, the gap between germline ends came to 17 bases. This CDR3 contains 11 residues. The V gene's germline CDR1 is MRHNA and CDR2 SNTAGT. The DNA for the CDR3 is TGTGCCAGCACCCTCAGTAACCCCAGATACTTC. It specifies CASTLSNPRYF.

The rearrangement joins TRBV21-1 to TRBJ1-3. TRBV21-1 is a known pseudogene. The CDR3 covers 15 residues. The chain's CDR3 is CASSKVNRGGNTIYF. CDR3 coding DNA: TGTGCCAGCAGCAAAGTAAACCGGGGTGGAAACACCATATATTTT.

This chain joins TRBV27 and TRBJ1-5, with 11 bases matching TRBD1. Germline assignment: CDR1 MNHEY and CDR2 SMNVEV (reference sequence). The V segment lost 3 bases and the J segment 4 bases; nucleotides outside the gene matches: 2. The CDR3 runs 15 residues. CDR3: CASSFGTGGNQPQHF. The CDR3 nucleotides read TGTGCCAGCAGTTTCGGGACAGGGGGTAATCAGCCCCAGCATTTT.

The chain joins TRBV30 to TRBJ2-3; D perhaps matches TRBD2 (6 bases). V was trimmed by 2 bases and J by 0 bases, leaving 24 bases between them. In germline, CDR1 is GTSNPN, CDR2 SVGIG (reference sequence). This CDR3 is 19 amino acids long. CDR3 region: CAWSLGPKIAAASTDTQYF. In DNA form, the CDR3 reads TGTGCCTGGAGTCTTGGGCCCAAGATAGCGGCAGCTAGCACAGATACGCAGTATTTT.

This sequence joins TRBV18 and TRBJ1-1; D is unclear. This CDR3 contains 13 residues. Germline CDR1 reads KGHSH; CDR2 reads LQKENI. V lost 3 bases and J lost 7, with 12 bases in between. CDR3 loop: CASSPYPRSEAFF. CDR3 in DNA: TGTGCCAGCTCACCGTACCCGAGGAGTGAAGCTTTCTTT.

The table lists this clone with a count of one. The chain carries TRBV11-3 and TRBJ2-1; 7 bases map to TRBD1. CDR1 is SGHNT, CDR2 YENEEA, per germline. This CDR3 is built from 13 residues. Unmatched junction bases numbered 7, after V lost 5 bases and J lost 9 bases. The CDR3 DNA reads as TGTGCCAGCAGCCTCTACCGGGACAGTGAGCAGTTCTTC. This sequence encodes CASSLYRDSEQFF.

V usage is TRBV6-1 and J usage is TRBJ1-2; D gene unclear. In germline, CDR1 is MNHNS, CDR2 SASEGT. CDR3 length: 14 amino acids. V was shortened by 2 bases and J by 4 bases, with 11 bases between the two germline ends. The CDR3 loop reads CASSESRGPYGYTF. CDR3 nucleotide sequence: TGTGCCAGCAGTGAATCGAGAGGTCCCTATGGCTACACCTTC.

This chain joins TRBV7-2 and TRBJ1-5; TRBD1 is a possible D gene (5 bases). The V end lost 0 bases, the J end lost 7 bases, and 13 bases lay between the germline ends. This CDR3 region has 15 residues. CDR1 is SGHTA, CDR2 FQGNSA, per germline. In nucleotides, the CDR3 is TGTGCCAGCAGCTTAGCGCTGGCAGGGAAACAGCCCCAGCATTTT. This encodes CASSLALAGKQPQHF.

The chain has TRBV6-5 and TRBJ1-1; no firm D call. Trimming took off 8 bases at V and 7 bases at J, with 17 bases between the two ends. Germline V gene data show CDR1 as MNHEY and CDR2 as SVGAGI. The CDR3 consists of 13 residues. The CDR3 region is CASRTGSSGEAFF. CDR3 in DNA: TGTGCCAGCCGGACGGGGTCGTCGGGTGAAGCTTTCTTT.

This clone was seen a handful of times. The V call is TRBV24-1, the J call TRBJ2-7, with TRBD1 as a possible D gene (5 bases). The CDR3 is made up of 13 amino acids. V was pared by 8 bases and J by 1 base, with 11 bases between. Germline CDR1 and CDR2: KGHDR and SFDVKD. CDR3: CATMGQGSYEQYF. The CDR3 DNA is TGTGCCACCATGGGCCAGGGATCCTACGAGCAGTACTTC.

The chain links TRBV18 to TRBJ1-1, with unresolved D. The V end lost 2 bases, the J end lost 1 base, and 14 bases lay between the germline ends. CDR3 length: 16 amino acids. Per germline, CDR1 KGHSH and CDR2 LQKENI. The CDR3 sequence is CASSPTHRGGNTEAFF. For the CDR3, the DNA is TGTGCCAGCTCACCAACTCACCGGGGAGGGAACACTGAAGCTTTCTTT.

This clone was found once. V usage is TRBV7-6 and J usage is TRBJ2-1; 11 bases are a match to TRBD2. The length of the CDR3 is 16 residues. The trim removed 1 base at V and 10 bases at J, leaving 9 bases unmatched. Germline V CDR1 and CDR2: SGHVS, FNYEAQ. The CDR3 coding sequence is TGTGCCAGCAGCTTAGACAATAGCGGGGGGGCTCGGGAGCAGTTCTTC. Protein sequence: CASSLDNSGGAREQFF.

V and J are TRBV9 and TRBJ2-7; TRBD1 is a possible D gene (6 bases). The V and J ends lost 4 bases and 3 bases respectively, with 17 bases between them. This CDR3 contains 15 residues. CDR1 and CDR2 from the germline V gene are SGDLS and YYNGEE. The CDR3 spells CASSLTGLGDYEQYF. In DNA, the CDR3 is TGTGCCAGCAGCTTAACAGGGTTAGGGGACTACGAGCAGTACTTC.

The chain employs TRBV4-1 and TRBJ2-2; possibly TRBD2 for D (6 bases). There are 16 residues in the CDR3. The germline V gene has CDR1 MGHRA and CDR2 YSYEKL. Deletions cut 6 bases from V and 0 bases from J, with 14 bases between. CDR3 region: CASSNQGGSNTGELFF. The CDR3 DNA reads TGCGCCAGCAGTAATCAGGGAGGATCGAACACCGGGGAGCTGTTTTTT.

There are a few counts of this clone. The V call is TRBV9, the J call TRBJ1-1, with D possibly TRBD1 on 6 matching bases. The CDR3 loop spans 14 amino acids. Trimming shortened V by 5 bases and J by 4 bases, and 15 bases separated the two germline ends. The germline V gene has CDR1 SGDLS and CDR2 YYNGEE. The CDR3 sequence: CASSQGNRGTEAFF. In DNA, the CDR3 is TGTGCCAGCAGTCAGGGGAACCGCGGCACTGAAGCTTTCTTT.

The J gene is TRBJ1-6, the V gene TRBV7-2; 10 bases agree with TRBD1. This CDR3 has 15 residues. With V trimmed by 4 bases and J by 9 bases, 6 bases remained unmatched. Germline CDR1 and CDR2: SGHTA and FQGNSA. The CDR3 is CASSSSGQGFSPLHF. CDR3 bases: TGTGCCAGCAGCTCCTCGGGACAGGGGTTTTCACCCCTCCACTTT.

The V call is TRBV5-6, the J call TRBJ1-2; tentative D call: TRBD1 (5 bases). This CDR3 is built from 13 residues. Looked up from germline, CDR1 is SGHDT and CDR2 is YYEEEE. V was cut by 4 bases and J by 8 bases, with 15 bases left in between. Here the CDR3 reads CASSPGGEDGYTF. In DNA form, the CDR3 reads TGTGCCAGCAGCCCCGGGGGGGAGGACGGCTACACCTTC.

The V call is TRBV18, the J call TRBJ2-3, with TRBD2 identical over 11 bases. Germline values: CDR1 KGHSH, CDR2 LQKENI. The V and J ends lost 1 base and 6 bases, in that order; junction bases with no gene match: 3. This CDR3 region has 15 residues. The CDR3 protein is CASSPLAGGPDTQYF. The CDR3, as DNA: TGTGCCAGCTCACCACTAGCGGGGGGGCCGGATACGCAGTATTTT.

The J gene is TRBJ1-6, the V gene TRBV2; 7 bases are shared with TRBD1. Trimming removed 7 bases from V and 8 bases from J; junction bases left unmatched: 8. CDR1 is SNHLY and CDR2 is FYNNEI in the germline V gene. CDR3 size: 14 residues. The CDR3 region is CASTRDSSDSPLHF. The CDR3 DNA follows: TGTGCCAGCACTAGGGACAGTTCGGATTCACCCCTCCACTTT.

Remarks on this clone: The same CDR3 is also encoded by other DNA sequences in this sample. The chain links TRBV6-1 to TRBJ1-2; the D is unclear. Deletions cut 1 base from V and 4 bases from J, with 7 bases between. Per germline, CDR1 MNHNS and CDR2 SASEGT. This CDR3 has 13 amino acids. The CDR3: CASSEVTVYGYTF. In DNA form, the CDR3 reads TGTGCCAGCAGTGAAGTTACGGTCTATGGCTACACCTTC.

J is TRBJ1-5 and V is TRBV27; 10 bases fit TRBD1. The ends lost 5 bases at V and 3 bases at J; junction bases unmatched: 7. The germline CDR1 and CDR2 sequences are MNHEY and SMNVEV (reference sequence). The CDR3 is 16 amino acids. Here the CDR3 reads CASSPRQGANNQPQHF. The CDR3 nucleotides are TGTGCCAGCAGTCCCCGACAGGGGGCGAACAATCAGCCCCAGCATTTT.

This clone appeared a single time. This chain joins TRBV7-9 and TRBJ2-2; no firm D call. CDR1 and CDR2 (germline): SEHNR, FQNEAQ (reference sequence). CDR3 length: 12 residues. V lost 2 bases, J lost 7 bases, and 5 bases lay in between. This CDR3 reads CASSLYYGELFF. The CDR3, as DNA: TGTGCCAGCAGCTTATACTACGGGGAGCTGTTTTTT.

The gene calls are TRBV5-6 and TRBJ1-2; TRBD1 matches 8 bases. The CDR3 covers 13 residues. V gave up 4 bases and J gave up 8 bases; unmatched junction bases: 7. CDR1 and CDR2 (germline): SGHDT, YYEEEE. The CDR3 loop reads CASSTPDRAGYTF. DNA of the CDR3: TGTGCCAGCAGCACCCCGGACAGGGCAGGCTACACCTTC.

V is TRBV7-2 and J is TRBJ1-3, with 9 bases lining up with TRBD1. The CDR3 contains 17 residues. The J segment lost 0 bases and the V segment lost 4 bases, leaving 7 bases of the junction unmatched. Germline CDR1 is SGHTA and CDR2 is FQGNSA. CDR3 sequence reads: CASSWTGTGISGNTIYF. The CDR3 DNA reads TGTGCCAGCAGCTGGACCGGGACAGGGATCTCTGGAAACACCATATATTTT.